These T cell receptor beta chains were read from a single sample in a study of cytomegalovirus exposure and HLA in healthy donors. Clones were read by immunoSEQ multiplex PCR, and TCRdb kept only the in-frame ones, dropping some. Of 130,000 or so clones listed, roughly 77% are singletons. Specimen: PBMCs. These receptors came from a young man in good health and CMV-seronegative. CDR3s include the opening cysteine and the closing phenylalanine or tryptophan. Fields, in order: clone size, V gene, D gene, J gene, CDR3 DNA, CDR3 protein. The D gene is left open where the match is weak. Only part of the rows carry a size: once, few, many, or a class if the clone is expanded.

>.|TRBV4-1|.|TRBJ1-3
TGCGCCAGCAGCCAACAGGCAGTCGGGGGAATGGACACCATATATTTT
CASSQQAVGGMDTIYF
>.|TRBV15|.|TRBJ1-1
TGTGCCACCAGCGCTAGTTGGGGCCCTGAAGCTTTCTTT
CATSASWGPEAFF
>.|TRBV6-1|TRBD1|TRBJ2-5
TGTGCCAGCAGTGTAACAGGGGGCGCGGTAGCCCTACAAGAGACCCAGTACTTC
CASSVTGGAVALQETQYF
>few|TRBV6-4|.|TRBJ2-1
TGTGCCACGGGGTTTATGCGATGTGTAAATGAGCAGTTCTTC
CATGFMRCVNEQFF
>.|TRBV5-6|TRBD1|TRBJ1-5
TGTGCCAGCAGCTTGAGGACAGGGGGTTTTCGCAATCAGCCCCAGCATTTT
CASSLRTGGFRNQPQHF
>.|TRBV4-2|.|TRBJ2-1
TGTGCCAGCAGCCAAGGGGACACCGACAATGAGCAGTTCTTC
CASSQGDTDNEQFF
>.|TRBV9|TRBD2|TRBJ2-5
TGTGCCAGCAGCGTAGTAGGTTTAGCGGGAGGGCCACCGTACCAAGAGACCCAGTACTTC
CASSVVGLAGGPPYQETQYF
>.|TRBV28|TRBD1|TRBJ2-7
TGTGCCAGCAGTCCGAGGGGGCAGTCCTACGAGCAGTACTTC
CASSPRGQSYEQYF
>.|TRBV6-6|.|TRBJ1-5
TGTGCCAGCAGTTACTCGTTCGGTTATAGCAATCAGCCCCAGCATTTT
CASSYSFGYSNQPQHF
>few|TRBV4-3|TRBD1|TRBJ2-4
TGCGCCAGCAGCCAAACACAGGGGGCCGCGTGGGAAAACATTCAGTACTTC
CASSQTQGAAWENIQYF
>few|TRBV4-1|TRBD2|TRBJ2-1
TGCGCCAGCAGCCAAGAGTGGGGGGGGCAGTTCTTC
CASSQEWGGQFF
>few|TRBV4-2|.|TRBJ1-1
TGTGCCAGCAGCCCACAGGACACTAACACTGAAGCTTTCTTT
CASSPQDTNTEAFF
>.|TRBV5-1|TRBD1|TRBJ1-4
TGCGCCAGCAGCTGGACAGGGGGCTTAACTCGTCTGTTTTTT
CASSWTGGLTRLFF
>.|TRBV4-1|TRBD1|TRBJ2-1
TGCGCCAGCAGCCAAGATCAGGGGGCAAAGAGCTCCTACAATGAGCAGTTCTTC
CASSQDQGAKSSYNEQFF
>.|TRBV29-1|TRBD1|TRBJ1-4
TGCAGCGGAGGGACAGGTTATAATGAAAAACTGTTTTTT
CSGGTGYNEKLFF
>.|TRBV6-6|TRBD1|TRBJ2-7
TGTGCCAGCAGGATTAGGACAGGGGAGCCAAACGAGCAGTACTTC
CASRIRTGEPNEQYF
>.|TRBV13|TRBD2|TRBJ2-5
TGTGCCAGCAGCTTCCTAGCGGGAGCTGAGACCCAGTACTTC
CASSFLAGAETQYF
>.|TRBV13|.|TRBJ1-1
TGTGCCAGCAGCTTGCGCGGAGGGACCGTTCAAATGAACACTGAAGCTTTCTTT
CASSLRGGTVQMNTEAFF
>.|TRBV6-5|.|TRBJ2-2
TGTGCCAGCAGAGGGGTCCTTACAGGGACCGGGGAGCTGTTTTTT
CASRGVLTGTGELFF
>.|TRBV29-1|.|TRBJ1-1
TGCAGCGTTGCGTCGAGACTGTCGAACACTGAAGCTTTCTTT
CSVASRLSNTEAFF
>once|TRBV5-8|.|TRBJ1-4
TGTGCCAGCAGTTATGGACAGACCAGATCTGAAAAACTGTTTTTT
CASSYGQTRSEKLFF
>.|TRBV29-1|.|TRBJ1-2
TGCAGCGTTGAAGATATAGTAGAGGACACCTTC
CSVEDIVEDTF
>.|TRBV28|.|TRBJ1-1
TGTGCCAGCAGTCCCCTCACCTATTTGAACACTGAAGCTTTCTTT
CASSPLTYLNTEAFF
>few|TRBV21-1|.|TRBJ1-2
TGTGCCAGCAGCAAATGCGGGAGGACAGGGGGCTGTGGCTACACCTTC
CASSKCGRTGGCGYTF
>.|TRBV2|TRBD1|TRBJ1-1
TGTGCCAGCAGCGCCAATGAGGGGGCTGGCACTGAAGCTTTCTTT
CASSANEGAGTEAFF
>.|TRBV4-3|TRBD1|TRBJ2-7
TGCGCCAGCAGCCGAGGGACAGCGAAAGCAACCTACGAGCAGTACTTC
CASSRGTAKATYEQYF
>.|TRBV7-9|TRBD1|TRBJ1-1
TGTGCCAGCAGCTCCGTTCGGACAGGGCCGAACACTGAAGCTTTCTTT
CASSSVRTGPNTEAFF
>.|TRBV7-2|.|TRBJ2-3
TGTGCCAGCAGCTTAGGAACGGTCACAGATACGCAGTATTTT
CASSLGTVTDTQYF
>.|TRBV2|.|TRBJ2-7
TGTGCCAGCAGACCAACAGGGTTATCGGTCGAGCAGTACTTC
CASRPTGLSVEQYF
>.|TRBV29-1|TRBD1|TRBJ1-2
TGCAGCGTTGGCCCGGGACAGGGGGCTCGAGGCTACACCTTC
CSVGPGQGARGYTF
>few|TRBV6-5|.|TRBJ1-3
TGTGCCAGCGGAGGCAGGAGCTCTGGAAACACCATATATTTT
CASGGRSSGNTIYF
>.|TRBV6-1|TRBD1|TRBJ1-4
TGTGCCAGCAGCCGAAGGGGGACAGGCAATGAAAAACTGTTTTTT
CASSRRGTGNEKLFF
>.|TRBV5-6|.|TRBJ2-1
TGTGCCAGCAGCCGAACAGTAGGAAATGAGCAGTTCTTC
CASSRTVGNEQFF
>.|TRBV4-1|TRBD1|TRBJ1-1
TGCGCCAGCAGCCGCCAAATTCCCGGGACAGGCAACACTGAAGCTTTCTTT
CASSRQIPGTGNTEAFF
>.|TRBV7-7|TRBD2|TRBJ2-1
TGTGCTAGCAGCCGGACTAGCGGGCTCAATGAGCAGTTCTTC
CASSRTSGLNEQFF
>.|TRBV7-2|TRBD1|TRBJ1-1
TGTGCCAGCGCTCGGGACAGGGGTTTGAACACTGAAGCTTTCTTT
CASARDRGLNTEAFF
>.|TRBV7-6|.|TRBJ2-2
TGTGCCAGCAGATCTACAGGAACCGGGGAGCTGTTTTTT
CASRSTGTGELFF
>.|TRBV7-2|.|TRBJ2-7
TGTGCCAGCAGCTTAACGACAGGAACAGTCTACGAGCAGTACTTC
CASSLTTGTVYEQYF
>.|TRBV27|TRBD1|TRBJ1-5
TGTGCCAGCAGTTCCCAAGGACAGGGGGGCAATCAGCCCCAGCATTTT
CASSSQGQGGNQPQHF
>.|TRBV10-2|.|TRBJ2-5
TGCGCCAGCAGTGAGTGGGGGGGGGCGGGAGAGACCCAGTACTTC
CASSEWGGAGETQYF
>.|TRBV18|.|TRBJ2-3
TGTGCCAGCTCGAACTCCACAGATACGCAGTATTTT
CASSNSTDTQYF
>.|TRBV18|TRBD1|TRBJ2-7
TGTGCCAGCTCACCACGTGCAGGGGGCACCTACGAGCAGTACTTC
CASSPRAGGTYEQYF